This is a list of T cell receptor beta chains from one sample in a study of human T cells and chemical hapten exposure. Via MiXCR, TCRdb re-called the RACE reads, giving one row per CDR3 protein. The data contain approximately 350,000 distinct CDR3 sequences, about 6% of them singletons. Sample: whole blood, taken in connection with sensitization to the hapten diphenylcyclopropenone (DPC). These receptors originate from a woman under 30 with alopecia areata. Some clones in this sample may be carry-over from other donors' samples. The CDR3 runs from the conserved cysteine through the conserved F or W. Fields, in order: J gene, V gene, clone size, D gene, CDR3 DNA, CDR3 protein. A D gene is named only where the DNA matches it firmly. Clone sizes are given selectively: once, few, many, or a class where the clone is expanded.

j_gene: TRBJ2-5
v_gene: TRBV5-1
abundance: many
d_gene: NA
CDR3nt: TGCGCCAGCAGCCCGAGACAGTACCAAGAGACCCAGTACTTC
CDR3aa: CASSPRQYQETQYF

j_gene: TRBJ1-2
v_gene: TRBV12-3/TRBV12-4
abundance: NA
d_gene: NA
CDR3nt: TGTGCCAGCAGTTTCTGGGGGCGTAACTATGGCTACACCTTC
CDR3aa: CASSFWGRNYGYTF

j_gene: TRBJ1-3
v_gene: TRBV3-1
abundance: many
d_gene: NA
CDR3nt: TGTGCCAGCAGCCAGGTGTCCATCGACTCTGGAAACACCATATATTTT
CDR3aa: CASSQVSIDSGNTIYF

j_gene: TRBJ2-5
v_gene: TRBV12-3/TRBV12-4
abundance: few
d_gene: TRBD2
CDR3nt: TGTGCCAGCAGTCCCCGGATGACTAGCGGGGGAGAGACCCAGTACTTC
CDR3aa: CASSPRMTSGGETQYF

j_gene: TRBJ1-2
v_gene: TRBV20-1
abundance: NA
d_gene: NA
CDR3nt: TGCAGTGCTAGAAACAGGGAGGAAAAGCCTTATGGCTACACCTTC
CDR3aa: CSARNREEKPYGYTF

j_gene: TRBJ2-6
v_gene: TRBV18
abundance: NA
d_gene: NA
CDR3nt: TGTGCCAGCTCACCAGGAACCCCCTCTGGGGCCAACGTCCTGACTTTC
CDR3aa: CASSPGTPSGANVLTF

j_gene: TRBJ1-1
v_gene: TRBV5-5
abundance: many
d_gene: NA
CDR3nt: TGTGCCAGCAGCTTCTCAGTCAACATGAACACTGAAGCTTTCTTT
CDR3aa: CASSFSVNMNTEAFF

j_gene: TRBJ1-6
v_gene: TRBV6-1
abundance: few
d_gene: NA
CDR3nt: TGTGCCAGCGAGGAGGGACCCCATTCACCCCTCCACTTT
CDR3aa: CASEEGPHSPLHF

j_gene: TRBJ2-4
v_gene: TRBV5-1
abundance: few
d_gene: NA
CDR3nt: TGCGCCAGCAGCCAGGATACATCCGCCAAAAACATTCAGTACTTC
CDR3aa: CASSQDTSAKNIQYF

j_gene: TRBJ1-6
v_gene: TRBV12-5
abundance: many
d_gene: NA
CDR3nt: TGTGCCAGCACGGAGCTAGCAGGTTCACCCCTCCACTTT
CDR3aa: CASTELAGSPLHF

j_gene: TRBJ1-1
v_gene: TRBV7-9
abundance: many
d_gene: NA
CDR3nt: TGTGCCAGCAGCCTAACGATCGGAGGGACGAAAACTGAAGCTTTCTTT
CDR3aa: CASSLTIGGTKTEAFF

j_gene: TRBJ1-2
v_gene: TRBV5-1
abundance: few
d_gene: NA
CDR3nt: TGCGCCAGCAGCTTCGGGGGCAGGGAGGATGGCTACACCTTC
CDR3aa: CASSFGGREDGYTF

j_gene: TRBJ2-3
v_gene: TRBV24-1
abundance: NA
d_gene: TRBD1
CDR3nt: TGTGCCACCAGTGAGCTCCCGGGACAGGATTCAGGTGGGCAGTATTTT
CDR3aa: CATSELPGQDSGGQYF

j_gene: TRBJ2-7
v_gene: TRBV18
abundance: NA
d_gene: TRBD1
CDR3nt: TGTGCCAGCTCACCCCGCGAGGGACAGAGCTACGAGCAGTACTTC
CDR3aa: CASSPREGQSYEQYF

j_gene: TRBJ1-2
v_gene: TRBV5-1
abundance: many
d_gene: NA
CDR3nt: TGCGCCAGCAGCTTGGACAGGAGGAACTATGGCTACACCTTC
CDR3aa: CASSLDRRNYGYTF

j_gene: TRBJ1-1
v_gene: TRBV9
abundance: many
d_gene: NA
CDR3nt: TGTGCCAGCAGCTCCGGACAAGACACTGAAGCTTTCTTT
CDR3aa: CASSSGQDTEAFF

j_gene: TRBJ1-2
v_gene: TRBV28
abundance: many
d_gene: NA
CDR3nt: TGTGCCAGCGGTGGGGGAGGGAACTTCAACTATGGCTACACCTTC
CDR3aa: CASGGGGNFNYGYTF

j_gene: TRBJ2-5
v_gene: TRBV25-1
abundance: many
d_gene: NA
CDR3nt: TGTGCCAGCAGTAACTATGAGACCCAGTACTTC
CDR3aa: CASSNYETQYF

j_gene: TRBJ2-1
v_gene: TRBV3-1
abundance: NA
d_gene: NA
CDR3nt: TGTGCCAGCAGCCTCATGACCAACAATGAGCAGTTCTTC
CDR3aa: CASSLMTNNEQFF

j_gene: TRBJ1-2
v_gene: TRBV10-3
abundance: many
d_gene: NA
CDR3nt: TGTGCCATCAGTGAGTCCCCCTCGGAAGGGGCCTTCACCTTC
CDR3aa: CAISESPSEGAFTF

j_gene: TRBJ2-7
v_gene: TRBV4-3
abundance: NA
d_gene: NA
CDR3nt: TGCGCCAGCAGCCAAGATGGGGTCGAGCAGTACTTC
CDR3aa: CASSQDGVEQYF

j_gene: TRBJ2-5
v_gene: TRBV7-9
abundance: few
d_gene: NA
CDR3nt: TGTGCCAGCAGCTTTGGACCTGGTCAAGAGACCCAGTACTTC
CDR3aa: CASSFGPGQETQYF

j_gene: TRBJ1-2
v_gene: TRBV12-3/TRBV12-4
abundance: NA
d_gene: NA
CDR3nt: TGTGCCAGCAGTTTCAGTATACGGGCGGGAGGCTACACCTTC
CDR3aa: CASSFSIRAGGYTF

j_gene: TRBJ1-4
v_gene: TRBV18
abundance: NA
d_gene: NA
CDR3nt: TGTGCCAGCTCAATCGCCGTTGGAGGGGAAAAACTGTTTTTT
CDR3aa: CASSIAVGGEKLFF

j_gene: TRBJ2-5
v_gene: TRBV28
abundance: many
d_gene: NA
CDR3nt: TGTGCCAGCAGTCCCTTGGACAGAAAAGAGACCCAGTACTTC
CDR3aa: CASSPLDRKETQYF

j_gene: TRBJ2-7
v_gene: TRBV7-9
abundance: few
d_gene: NA
CDR3nt: TGTGCCAGCAGTCCGGAGGCGGGAAGCTCCTACGAGCAGTACTTC
CDR3aa: CASSPEAGSSYEQYF

j_gene: TRBJ1-2
v_gene: TRBV24-1
abundance: many
d_gene: NA
CDR3nt: TGTGCCACCAGTGATTCCTATGGCTACACCTTC
CDR3aa: CATSDSYGYTF

j_gene: TRBJ2-2
v_gene: TRBV18
abundance: few
d_gene: NA
CDR3nt: TGTGCCAGCTCACCACCGTCCACCGGGGAGCTGTTTTTT
CDR3aa: CASSPPSTGELFF

j_gene: TRBJ2-7
v_gene: TRBV5-6
abundance: few
d_gene: NA
CDR3nt: TGTGCCAGCAGCTTGTTTCGGTTTCTCTCCTACGAGCAGTACTTC
CDR3aa: CASSLFRFLSYEQYF

j_gene: TRBJ1-4
v_gene: TRBV7-7
abundance: many
d_gene: NA
CDR3nt: TGTGCTAGCAGCCCCGGGTTTAATGGTAATGAAAAACTGTTTTTT
CDR3aa: CASSPGFNGNEKLFF

j_gene: TRBJ2-1
v_gene: TRBV9
abundance: few
d_gene: NA
CDR3nt: TGTGCCAGCAGCCAAGCGGACAATGAGCAGTTCTTC
CDR3aa: CASSQADNEQFF

j_gene: TRBJ2-3
v_gene: TRBV27
abundance: many
d_gene: TRBD1
CDR3nt: TGTGCCAGCAGCCCGGGGACAGTTCCCGATCATTACACAGATACGCAGTATTTT
CDR3aa: CASSPGTVPDHYTDTQYF

j_gene: TRBJ2-1
v_gene: TRBV6-1
abundance: NA
d_gene: NA
CDR3nt: TGTGCCAGCCTCCGTGGGCAGGGAGGACGCAATGAGCAGTTCTTC
CDR3aa: CASLRGQGGRNEQFF

j_gene: TRBJ1-4
v_gene: TRBV29-1
abundance: many
d_gene: NA
CDR3nt: TGCAGCGTGGCGTGGCAGATTAATGAAAAACTGTTTTTT
CDR3aa: CSVAWQINEKLFF

j_gene: TRBJ2-5
v_gene: TRBV6-2/TRBV6-3
abundance: few
d_gene: NA
CDR3nt: TGTGCCAGCAACGACTTTAGCGGCCGGGCGGACTTC
CDR3aa: CASNDFSGRADF

j_gene: TRBJ1-1
v_gene: TRBV28
abundance: few
d_gene: TRBD1
CDR3nt: TGTGCCAGCAGTCCCGGGACAGGGCTGATTGCAGTGAACACTGAAGCTTTCTTT
CDR3aa: CASSPGTGLIAVNTEAFF

j_gene: TRBJ2-3
v_gene: TRBV6-5
abundance: NA
d_gene: TRBD2
CDR3nt: TGTGCCAGCAGTTATCTGGGACTAGTCTCAGATACGCAGTATTTT
CDR3aa: CASSYLGLVSDTQYF

j_gene: TRBJ1-5
v_gene: TRBV10-3
abundance: NA
d_gene: TRBD1
CDR3nt: TGTGCCATCAGTGCGGGACAGGGTTACCAGCCCCAGCATTTT
CDR3aa: CAISAGQGYQPQHF

j_gene: TRBJ1-1
v_gene: TRBV27
abundance: NA
d_gene: NA
CDR3nt: TGTGCCAGCGCTCGACAGAAAATGAACACTGAAGCTTTCTTT
CDR3aa: CASARQKMNTEAFF

j_gene: TRBJ2-1
v_gene: TRBV7-2
abundance: NA
d_gene: NA
CDR3nt: TGTGCCAGCAGCTTATACGGGCCATACAATGAGCAGTTCTTC
CDR3aa: CASSLYGPYNEQFF

j_gene: TRBJ2-2
v_gene: TRBV11-3
abundance: NA
d_gene: TRBD1
CDR3nt: TGTGCCAGCAGAGGAACAGGGGCCGGGGAGCTGTTTTTT
CDR3aa: CASRGTGAGELFF

j_gene: TRBJ1-2
v_gene: TRBV6-6
abundance: many
d_gene: NA
CDR3nt: TGTGCCAGCAGTTACTCGACCCGGGTAACTAGCTATGGCTACACCTTC
CDR3aa: CASSYSTRVTSYGYTF

j_gene: TRBJ1-2
v_gene: TRBV2
abundance: many
d_gene: TRBD1
CDR3nt: TGTGCCAGCAGTTTTGACAGGGAAAGGACCTTC
CDR3aa: CASSFDRERTF

j_gene: TRBJ1-2
v_gene: TRBV28
abundance: NA
d_gene: TRBD1
CDR3nt: TGTGCCAGCACCGGGGACAGGACTGGCTACACCTTC
CDR3aa: CASTGDRTGYTF

j_gene: TRBJ1-3
v_gene: TRBV20-1
abundance: many
d_gene: NA
CDR3nt: TGCAGTGCTAGAGTACCGGGACCGATCTCTGGAAACACCATATATTTT
CDR3aa: CSARVPGPISGNTIYF

j_gene: TRBJ1-4
v_gene: TRBV28
abundance: many
d_gene: NA
CDR3nt: TGTGCCAGCAGCACAGGGCGTTATAATGAAAAACTGTTTTTT
CDR3aa: CASSTGRYNEKLFF